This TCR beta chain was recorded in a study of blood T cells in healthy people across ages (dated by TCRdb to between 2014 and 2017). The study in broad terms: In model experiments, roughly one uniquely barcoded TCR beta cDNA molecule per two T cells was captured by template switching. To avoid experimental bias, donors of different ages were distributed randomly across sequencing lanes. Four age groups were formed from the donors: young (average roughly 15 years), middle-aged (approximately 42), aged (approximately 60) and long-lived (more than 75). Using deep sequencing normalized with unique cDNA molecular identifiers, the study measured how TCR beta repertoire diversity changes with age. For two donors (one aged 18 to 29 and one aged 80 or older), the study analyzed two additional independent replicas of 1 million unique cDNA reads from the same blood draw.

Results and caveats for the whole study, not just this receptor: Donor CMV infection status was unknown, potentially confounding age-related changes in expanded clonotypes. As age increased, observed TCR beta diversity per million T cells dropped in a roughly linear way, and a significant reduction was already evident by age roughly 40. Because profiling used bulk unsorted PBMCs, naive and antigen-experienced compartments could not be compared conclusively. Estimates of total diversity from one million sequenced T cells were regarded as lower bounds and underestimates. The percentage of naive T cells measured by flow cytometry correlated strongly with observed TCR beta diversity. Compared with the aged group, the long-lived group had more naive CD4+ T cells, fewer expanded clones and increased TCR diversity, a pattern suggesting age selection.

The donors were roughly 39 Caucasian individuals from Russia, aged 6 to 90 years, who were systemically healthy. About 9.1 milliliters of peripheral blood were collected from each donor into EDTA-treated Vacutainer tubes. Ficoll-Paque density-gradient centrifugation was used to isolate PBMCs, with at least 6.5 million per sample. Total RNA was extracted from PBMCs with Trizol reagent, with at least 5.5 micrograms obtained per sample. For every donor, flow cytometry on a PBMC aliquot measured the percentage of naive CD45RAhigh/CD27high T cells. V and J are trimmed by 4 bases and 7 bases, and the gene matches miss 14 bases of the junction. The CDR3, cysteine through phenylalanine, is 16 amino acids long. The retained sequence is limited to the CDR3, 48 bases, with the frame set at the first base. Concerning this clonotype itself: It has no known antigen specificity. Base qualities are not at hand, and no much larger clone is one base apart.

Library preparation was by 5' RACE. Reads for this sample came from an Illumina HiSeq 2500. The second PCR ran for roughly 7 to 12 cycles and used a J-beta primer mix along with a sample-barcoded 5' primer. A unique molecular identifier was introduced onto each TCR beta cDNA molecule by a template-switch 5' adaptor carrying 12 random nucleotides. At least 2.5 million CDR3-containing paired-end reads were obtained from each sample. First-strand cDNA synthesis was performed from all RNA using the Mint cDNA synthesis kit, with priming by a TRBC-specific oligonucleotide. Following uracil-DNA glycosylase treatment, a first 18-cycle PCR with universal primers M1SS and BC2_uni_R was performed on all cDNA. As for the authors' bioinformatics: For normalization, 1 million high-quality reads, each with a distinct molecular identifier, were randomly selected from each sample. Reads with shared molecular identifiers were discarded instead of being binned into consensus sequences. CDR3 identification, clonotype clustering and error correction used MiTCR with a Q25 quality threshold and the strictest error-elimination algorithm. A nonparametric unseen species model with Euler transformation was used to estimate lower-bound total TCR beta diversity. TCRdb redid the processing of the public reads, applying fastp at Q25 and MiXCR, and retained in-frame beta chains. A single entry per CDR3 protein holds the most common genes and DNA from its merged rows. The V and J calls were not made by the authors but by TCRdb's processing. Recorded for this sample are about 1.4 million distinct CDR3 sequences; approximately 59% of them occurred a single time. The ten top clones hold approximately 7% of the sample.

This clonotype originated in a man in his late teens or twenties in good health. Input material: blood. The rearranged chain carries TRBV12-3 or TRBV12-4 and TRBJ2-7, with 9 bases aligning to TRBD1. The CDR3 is CASSSSRDRAGEEQYF. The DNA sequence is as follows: TGTGCCAGCAGTTCAAGCCGGGACAGGGCAGGTGAAGAGCAGTACTTC.